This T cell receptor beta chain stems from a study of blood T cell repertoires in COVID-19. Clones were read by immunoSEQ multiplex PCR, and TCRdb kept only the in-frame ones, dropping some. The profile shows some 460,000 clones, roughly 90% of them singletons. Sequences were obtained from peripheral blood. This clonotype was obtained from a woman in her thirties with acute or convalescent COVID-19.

Here the CDR3 reads CASSKGLVNEKLFF. DNA of the CDR3: TGTGCCAGCAGTAAGGGACTTGTTAATGAAAAACTGTTTTTT. V and J are TRBV6-2 or TRBV6-3 and TRBJ1-4, with TRBD1 as a possible D gene (5 bases). The germline V gene has CDR1 MNHEY and CDR2 SVGEGT. The germline V and J ends were trimmed by 5 bases and 4 bases, with 11 bases remaining between them. The CDR3 contains 14 residues.